This is a list of T cell receptor beta chains from one sample in a study of blood T cells in healthy people across ages. TCRdb redid the calling of the 5' RACE reads with MiXCR, one entry per CDR3 protein. The sample has 790,000 or so distinct CDR3 sequences, about 46% seen once; the top ten hold around 18%. The sample was blood. These receptors were taken from a man older than 75 in good health. Both conserved end residues are part of each CDR3. The D gene is left open where the match is weak. Clone size, where shown, is once, few, many, or a class for clones that have expanded.

TGCAGTGCTACCCGTTACCGGGAGGTAATACAAGAGACCCAGTACTTC	CSATRYREVIQETQYF	TRBV20-1	TRBD2	TRBJ2-5	many
TGTGCCAGCAGCTTAATAGCGGACGAGCAGTACTTC	CASSLIADEQYF	TRBV7-9	-	TRBJ2-7	few
TGTGCCAGCAGCTTAAGGGCAGGGGAGACCCAGTACTTC	CASSLRAGETQYF	TRBV7-2	-	TRBJ2-5	many
TGTGCCAGCAGTTACTCCTCGGACGCCTCCTACGAGCAGTACTTC	CASSYSSDASYEQYF	TRBV6-5	-	TRBJ2-7	many
TGTGCCAGCAGAACCCGGACAGGGGGCTGGTCCTACGAGCAGTACTTC	CASRTRTGGWSYEQYF	TRBV28	TRBD1	TRBJ2-7	-
TGTGCCAGCAGGCCCGGGTCTACCTACGAGCAGTACTTC	CASRPGSTYEQYF	TRBV12-3/TRBV12-4	-	TRBJ2-7	-
TGTGCCAGTTCGGGAGAGCAGTACTTC	CASSGEQYF	TRBV6-1	-	TRBJ2-5	-
TGTGCCATCAGTGACTTAAGCGGGAGAGCCGGGGAGCTGTTTTTT	CAISDLSGRAGELFF	TRBV10-3	TRBD2	TRBJ2-2	-
TGTGCCACCAGCAGAGATCTTGCGGTGCAGTTCTTC	CATSRDLAVQFF	TRBV15	-	TRBJ2-1	-
TGCGCCAGCAGCCAAGCTCTATCGACGGGCTACAATGAGCAGTTCTTC	CASSQALSTGYNEQFF	TRBV4-3	-	TRBJ2-1	few
TGTGCCATCAGTGAGTCCGGACAGGGGGCGCGGGATGAGCAGTTCTTC	CAISESGQGARDEQFF	TRBV10-3	TRBD1	TRBJ2-1	-
TGTGCCAGCAGTTTAGCGGACAGGGCGAGCACTGAAGCTTTCTTT	CASSLADRASTEAFF	TRBV12-3/TRBV12-4	TRBD1	TRBJ1-1	-
TGTGCCAGCAGCGTAGCTCCTCACGGTAATCAGCCCCAGCATTTT	CASSVAPHGNQPQHF	TRBV9	-	TRBJ1-5	few
TGTGCCAGCAGCGTCCTGGCGGAGGGGAACACTGAAGCTTTCTTT	CASSVLAEGNTEAFF	TRBV9	-	TRBJ1-1	-
TGCAGCGTGGTACCGTATGGCACTGAAGCTTTCTTT	CSVVPYGTEAFF	TRBV29-1	-	TRBJ1-1	-
TGTGCCAGCAGCTCCACCCGAGCGGGAGGGAGGAATGAGCAGTTCTTC	CASSSTRAGGRNEQFF	TRBV7-2	TRBD2	TRBJ2-1	many
TGTGCCAGCAGTCCTCACCAGACCCAGTACTTC	CASSPHQTQYF	TRBV6-2/TRBV6-3	-	TRBJ2-5	-
TGTGCCAGCAGCCTTGAGACAGGGGGCGCTGGGGAGACCCAGTACTTC	CASSLETGGAGETQYF	TRBV7-2	TRBD1	TRBJ2-5	-
TGCAGTGCTAGAGATCAGTGGTCCAATGAGCAGTTCTTC	CSARDQWSNEQFF	TRBV20-1	-	TRBJ2-1	-
TGCAGTGCTAGAGGGGGGGAAAGTACAGGGGGCGCAGAGACCCAGTACTTC	CSARGGESTGGAETQYF	TRBV20-1	TRBD1	TRBJ2-5	-
TGTGCCAGCTCACCGAGGGGGGGAGGCGCAGGCGATGAGCAGTACTTC	CASSPRGGGAGDEQYF	TRBV18	-	TRBJ2-7	-
TGTGCCAGCATGGTGGGAGGGCCGGGAGAGCAGTTCTTC	CASMVGGPGEQFF	TRBV27	TRBD2	TRBJ2-1	few
TGCAGTGCTAGGAAACATAACAGGGCTTCCAACACTGAAGCTTTCTTT	CSARKHNRASNTEAFF	TRBV20-1	-	TRBJ1-1	-
TGTGCCAGCAGGGCGGGACAGGCTGAAAAACTGTTTTTT	CASRAGQAEKLFF	TRBV27	TRBD1	TRBJ1-4	-
TGTGCCATCAGTGAGACTAGCGGGAGGTCCTACAATGAGCAGTTCTTC	CAISETSGRSYNEQFF	TRBV10-3	TRBD2	TRBJ2-1	few
TGTGCCAGCAGTTTTGGGGAAGCTGGGGGTGGCTACACCTTC	CASSFGEAGGGYTF	TRBV27	-	TRBJ1-2	-
TGTGCCTGGAGTCTTGGCCTTTCGCGTGAGCAGTTCTTC	CAWSLGLSREQFF	TRBV30	-	TRBJ2-1	-
TGTGCCAGTAGCCCGGGACAGAACTATGGCTACACCTTC	CASSPGQNYGYTF	TRBV18	TRBD1	TRBJ1-2	many
TGTGCCAGCAGTTCTGGACTAGCGAACACAGATACGCAGTATTTT	CASSSGLANTDTQYF	TRBV28	TRBD2	TRBJ2-3	-
TGTGCCAGCAGTGACCCCGGACAGGGCCTCTACGAGCAGTACTTC	CASSDPGQGLYEQYF	TRBV6-4	TRBD1	TRBJ2-7	-
TGCAGTGCTAGTGTGGGAACGCGCTACGAGCAGTACTTC	CSASVGTRYEQYF	TRBV20-1	-	TRBJ2-7	-
TGTGCCAGCAGCCAAGACGTAGCGCCTTCCACCGAGCAGTACTTC	CASSQDVAPSTEQYF	TRBV14	-	TRBJ2-7	-
TGCAGCGTTTACGGCCGTTCGTCCGGGGAGCTGTTTTTT	CSVYGRSSGELFF	TRBV29-1	-	TRBJ2-2	-
TGCAGCGTTGAAAATGATATGGCAGGTAAACCTGCGGGGTACCAAGAGACCCAGTACTTC	CSVENDMAGKPAGYQETQYF	TRBV29-1	-	TRBJ2-5	many
TGTGCCAGCAGCCCTCGGACTAGCGGACACAATGAGCAGTTCTTC	CASSPRTSGHNEQFF	TRBV7-2	TRBD2	TRBJ2-1	few
TGCGCCAGCAGCCAAGTATTCAGGGCAGCATACGAGCAGTACTTC	CASSQVFRAAYEQYF	TRBV4-1	-	TRBJ2-7	few
TGTGCCAGCAGTTCCCCCGGGGACAGCGATTACGAGCAGTACTTC	CASSSPGDSDYEQYF	TRBV28	TRBD1	TRBJ2-7	many
TGCGCCAGCAGCTCGACGACAACTTACGGGCAGTACTTC	CASSSTTTYGQYF	TRBV5-1	-	TRBJ2-7	-
TGCAGTGCTAGACGCACCGCAGGGGGGATCACAGATACGCAGTATTTT	CSARRTAGGITDTQYF	TRBV20-1	-	TRBJ2-3	-
TGTGCCAGCAGCTTAGGACAGGGAAACTATGGCTACACCTTC	CASSLGQGNYGYTF	TRBV7-2	TRBD1	TRBJ1-2	many
TGTGCCAGCAGCTACGAGGGACAGGGTCTTTACGAGCAGTACTTC	CASSYEGQGLYEQYF	TRBV11-2	TRBD1	TRBJ2-7	few
TGTGCCACCTGGCAGGGTAATTTCAATGAGCAGTTCTTC	CATWQGNFNEQFF	TRBV25-1	-	TRBJ2-1	-
TGTGCCAGCAGTTTTCTAGGGTCTGCCTACAATGAGCAGTTCTTC	CASSFLGSAYNEQFF	TRBV28	-	TRBJ2-1	-
TGCGCCAGCAGCTTGGATCCACAGGTTAGCCACAATGAGCAGTTCTTC	CASSLDPQVSHNEQFF	TRBV5-1	-	TRBJ2-1	few
TGCGCCAGCAGCCAAGAAACTACCAGTGTCCAGTACTTC	CASSQETTSVQYF	TRBV4-3	-	TRBJ2-5	many
TGTGCCACGGGACTAGCGGTGCAAGAGACCCAGTTCTTC	CATGLAVQETQFF	TRBV10-3	TRBD2	TRBJ2-1	-
TGCAGTGCTAGGTCCAGGATCCTAGCCAAAAACATTCAGTACTTC	CSARSRILAKNIQYF	TRBV20-1	-	TRBJ2-4	-
TGTGCCAGCTCATTGGGTTACGGGCAGTTCTTC	CASSLGYGQFF	TRBV11-1	-	TRBJ2-1	once
TGCAGCGTCTTAATGGGCCAAGAGACCCAGTACTTC	CSVLMGQETQYF	TRBV29-1	-	TRBJ2-5	many
TGTGCCAGCAGCTCTCAGCCCAAAAATAACTACAATGAGCAGTTCTTC	CASSSQPKNNYNEQFF	TRBV9	-	TRBJ2-1	-
TGTGCCAGCAGCGTATCCATGAACACTGAAGCTTTCTTT	CASSVSMNTEAFF	TRBV9	-	TRBJ1-1	-
TGCGCCAGCGGCCAAGTCGTTCATTCCGGGACGCTCTACAATGAGCAGTTCTTC	CASGQVVHSGTLYNEQFF	TRBV4-3	-	TRBJ2-1	few
TGTGCCAGCAGCCGGGCGGGAGGACCCTCCTACAATGAGCAGTTCTTC	CASSRAGGPSYNEQFF	TRBV4-2	TRBD2	TRBJ2-1	-